This TCR beta chain was documented in a study of OX40 agonist ivuxolimab in advanced cancers. Study-wide background: Ivuxolimab, which patients received intravenously every 2 weeks, was dosed at 0.01 to 10 mg/kg. Findings of the study overall: At doses 0.1 to 3.0 mg/kg, CD4+ and CD8+ clones expanded.

TCRdb keeps only in-frame clones here, not all; method: immunoSEQ multiplex PCR. The table records about 94,000 clones, around 90% of them present only once. This CDR3 comprises 12 residues. V lost 4 bases to trimming and J lost 2 bases, with 3 bases between them. Looked up from germline, CDR1 is MNHEY and CDR2 is SMNVEV (reference sequence). About this clone itself: Its antigen is not known.

The sequence was obtained from an adult with an advanced solid tumor such as melanoma, head and neck, liver or kidney cancer. V usage is TRBV27 and J usage is TRBJ1-5; D is undetermined. The specimen comprised CD4+ or CD8+ T cells sorted from blood, sampled in a trial of the OX40 agonist ivuxolimab. Written as DNA, the CDR3 is TGTGCCAGCAGTTCGGGCAATCAGCCCCAGCATTTT. Protein product: CASSSGNQPQHF.